Below are 2 T cell receptor beta chains sequenced from a single sample in a study of T cell responses to AZD1222 COVID-19 vaccine. Profiling relied on immunoSEQ multiplex PCR, and the TCRdb table lists in-frame clones only, not all of them. In the table there are roughly 170,000 clones, roughly 93% of which are singletons. Sequencing used peripheral blood, obtained on day 0 of AZD1222 vaccination. The origin of the receptors is an adult in good health.

The V and J genes are TRBV18 and TRBJ2-5; no firm D call. V was shortened by 1 base and J by 4 bases, with 13 bases between the two germline ends. The CDR3 is made up of 15 amino acids. The germline V gene encodes CDR1 KGHSH and CDR2 LQKENI. CDR3 DNA sequence: TGTGCCAGCTCACCACGGGAAGGGATTGGAGAGACCCAGTACTTC. Protein: CASSPREGIGETQYF.

The rearrangement joins TRBV2 to TRBJ2-2, with 8 bases identical to TRBD1. This CDR3 region has 13 residues. Germline trimming cut 7 bases from V and 6 bases from J; bases unmatched to any gene: 4. Germline V lookup: CDR1 SNHLY, CDR2 FYNNEI. The CDR3 is CASTTGEAGELFF. The CDR3 coding sequence is TGTGCCAGCACGACAGGGGAGGCCGGGGAGCTGTTTTTT. Full variable domain (remainder filled in from reference TRBV2 and TRBJ2-2): EPEVTQTPSHQVTQMGQEVILRCVPISNHLYFYWYRQILGQKVEFLVSFYNNEISEKSEIFDDQFSVERPDGSNFTLKIRSTKLEDSAMYFCASTTGEAGELFFGEGSRLTVL.